This TCR beta chain was recovered during a study of CD8+CD57+ T cells in acquired aplastic anemia. This clonotype has a single count. Its antigen is not identified. Flow cytometry had shown expanded CD8+CD57+ cells in the patients chosen for sequencing. In all patients, the disease was severe acquired aplastic anemia. Investigators profiled TCR beta VDJ and CDR3 from genomic DNA template. MiXCR was run by TCRdb on the reads, yielding one entry per CDR3 protein. The sample yields about 180,000 distinct CDR3 sequences, around 48% seen once. General observations from the study: Shared by patients and controls, some 29 CD8+ CDR3s were abundant in patients.

The sample taken for sequencing was sorted CD4+, CD8+, or CD8+CD57+ T cells (not recorded which) from PBMCs. The clonotype was recovered from a human donor with aplastic anemia.

This CDR3 reads CAIRGTGTSGYTF. The CDR3 DNA reads as TGTGCCATCAGGGGGACAGGGACGAGTGGCTACACCTTC. The chain has TRBV10-3 and TRBJ1-2; TRBD1 matches at 9 bases. This CDR3 contains 13 residues. The V gene end was trimmed by 6 bases and the J gene end by 7 bases; junction bases not matched to a gene: 6. From germline, CDR1 is ENHRY and CDR2 SYGVKD.